One sample yielded the 5 T cell receptor beta chains listed below, sequenced in a study of blood T cells in healthy people across ages. Through a sample-barcoded 5' primer and a J-beta primer mix, a second PCR was run for roughly 6 to 12 cycles. Each CDR3 protein gets one entry after TCRdb re-called the 5' RACE reads with MiXCR. The data contain roughly 1,300,000 distinct CDR3 sequences, approximately 63% of them seen just once; the ten biggest clones take up more than 6%. The sample was blood. These receptor sequences come from a man between 18 and 29 years old in good health.

V usage is TRBV7-2 and J usage is TRBJ2-1; no definite D call. The CDR3 is made up of 15 amino acids. The germline CDR1 and CDR2 sequences are SGHTA and FQGNSA. The V gene lost 5 bases and the J gene lost 8 bases, with 19 bases spanning the gap. The CDR3 DNA follows: TGTGCCAGCAGCCCGTTTCCGGCCCGTATGCATGAGCAGTTCTTC. Its translation is CASSPFPARMHEQFF.

The V gene is TRBV18, the J gene TRBJ2-1, with 8 bases lining up with TRBD1. The CDR3 length is 15 residues. Germline CDR1 and CDR2: KGHSH and LQKENI. The J segment lost 15 bases and the V segment lost 0 bases, leaving 13 bases of the junction unmatched. This CDR3 reads CASSPPRGQWNVAFF. The CDR3 bases are TGTGCCAGCTCACCACCCAGGGGGCAATGGAATGTTGCGTTCTTC.

V usage is TRBV20-1 and J usage is TRBJ2-3, with a weak D call TRBD2 (5 bases). Germline-derived CDR1 and CDR2 are DFQATT and SNEGSKA (reference sequence). V shed 3 bases and J shed 1 base, with 11 bases lying between them. This CDR3 comprises 14 residues. The CDR3 DNA reads as TGCAGTGCTAGCGGGGAAGTCGGCACAGATACGCAGTATTTT. Amino acid sequence: CSASGEVGTDTQYF.

DNA of the CDR3: TGTGCCAGCAGCCAAGTCAGCACCGGGGAGCTGTTTTTT. The encoded protein is CASSQVSTGELFF. The chain has TRBV14 and TRBJ2-2; no clear D. From germline, CDR1 is SGHDN and CDR2 FVKESK. V lost 1 base and J 4 bases, leaving 4 bases between the germline ends. There are 13 residues in the CDR3.

This chain links TRBV20-1 with TRBJ2-1; D unresolved. Germline V gene data show CDR1 as DFQATT and CDR2 as SNEGSKA (reference sequence). The CDR3 totals 15 residues. V was cut by 0 bases and J by 6 bases, with 15 bases left in between. CDR3: CSARDLWHPPNEQFF. CDR3 in DNA: TGCAGTGCTAGAGATCTTTGGCATCCCCCCAATGAGCAGTTCTTC.